What follows describes a single T cell receptor beta chain. Its antigen is undetermined. This sample is part of a study of tumor-infiltrating lymphocytes in primary liver carcinoma. Regarding the study as a whole: Because of bulk unsorted sampling, CD4+ and CD8+ repertoires were not subjected to comparison. The study found a significantly higher top-250-clone fraction in tumors than in blood (p = 0.039).

From approximately 0.5 ug of total RNA, TCR beta-specific cDNA was reverse-transcribed using a constant-region primer. Slightly modified ARM-PCR with three nested multiplex PCR rounds yielded TCR beta libraries. Running 10 cycles apiece, the first two PCR rounds relied on TRBV1-TRBV30 forward primers together with a C-beta reverse primer. TCRdb fed the multiplex PCR reads into MiXCR, producing one record per CDR3 protein. The data contain approximately 300,000 distinct CDR3 sequences, 60% to 80% of them seen just once; the ten biggest clones take up 9% to 10%. This CDR3 spans 14 amino acids. The ends lost 10 bases at V and 6 bases at J; junction bases unmatched: 12. Germline V lookup: CDR1 MDHEN, CDR2 SYDVKM. The study extracted blood RNA from unsorted whole blood and also extracted germline DNA. Chronic HBV infection, which was untreated, was present in the patients.

J is TRBJ2-7 and V is TRBV28; 10 bases fit TRBD2. The sequence was collected from a man aged 35-49 years with primary liver carcinoma and hepatitis B virus infection. Sequencing used peripheral blood. In DNA form, the CDR3 reads TGTGCCAACACCGTTAGCGGGAGGATTTCCGAGCAGTACTTC. Translating it yields CANTVSGRISEQYF.